The clone carrying this T cell receptor beta chain was seen repeatedly, ten times or more. Its antigen is currently unknown. Germline lookup yields CDR1 SEHNR and CDR2 FQNEAQ (reference sequence). V lost 1 base to trimming and J lost 5 bases, with 15 bases between them. This CDR3 spans 15 amino acids. The authors made TCR cDNA by 5'RACE template switching, adding a universal primer site and UMIs. TCRdb itself ran the 5' RACE reads through MiXCR, one entry per CDR3 protein. The sample carries around 550,000 distinct CDR3 sequences, 15% to 20% recorded once. This specimen belongs to a study of T cells after yellow fever vaccination. General study results and limits: On re-exposure, the response was weaker but peaked faster, at day 5 versus 15. Booster samples showed a return of most primary-vaccination clones (roughly 96% CD4, about 85% CD8).

The chain uses TRBV7-9 and TRBJ2-7, with D perhaps TRBD1 (6 bases). The receptor was derived from a man younger than 45 who received the YFV17D yellow fever vaccine. This material consisted of PBMCs, taken 15 days after the yellow fever booster vaccination. The CDR3 DNA reads TGTGCCAGCAGCTTAGGGGCAGGGGAGTTCAACGAGCAGTACTTC. This codes for CASSLGAGEFNEQYF.